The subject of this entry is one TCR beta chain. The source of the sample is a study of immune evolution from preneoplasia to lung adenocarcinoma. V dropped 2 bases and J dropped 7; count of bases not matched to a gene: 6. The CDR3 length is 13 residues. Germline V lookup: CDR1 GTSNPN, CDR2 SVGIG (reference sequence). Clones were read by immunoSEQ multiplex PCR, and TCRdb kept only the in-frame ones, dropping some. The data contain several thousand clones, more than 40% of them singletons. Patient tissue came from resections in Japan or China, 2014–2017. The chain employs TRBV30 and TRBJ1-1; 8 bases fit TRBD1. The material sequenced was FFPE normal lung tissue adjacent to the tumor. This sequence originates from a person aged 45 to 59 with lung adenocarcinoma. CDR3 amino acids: CAWSQQGEGEAFF. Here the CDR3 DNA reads TGTGCCTGGAGTCAACAGGGGGAAGGTGAAGCTTTCTTT.